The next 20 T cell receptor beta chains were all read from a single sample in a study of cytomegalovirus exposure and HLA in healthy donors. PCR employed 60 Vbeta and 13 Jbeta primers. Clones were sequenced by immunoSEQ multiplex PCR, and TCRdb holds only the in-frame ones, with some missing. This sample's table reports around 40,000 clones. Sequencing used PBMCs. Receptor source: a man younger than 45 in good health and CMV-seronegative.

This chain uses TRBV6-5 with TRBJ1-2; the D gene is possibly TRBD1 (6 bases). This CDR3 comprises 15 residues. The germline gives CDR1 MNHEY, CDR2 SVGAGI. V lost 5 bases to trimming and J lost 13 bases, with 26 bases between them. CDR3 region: CASSRTWDITAGSTF. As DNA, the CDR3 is TGTGCCAGCAGTCGGACCTGGGACATCACAGCTGGTTCCACCTTC.

The CDR3 region is CSGAGANEKLFF. CDR3 nucleotides: TGCAGCGGGGCAGGGGCGAATGAAAAACTGTTTTTT. J is TRBJ1-4 and V is TRBV29-1; tentative D call: TRBD1 (6 bases). V lost 7 bases to trimming and J lost 5 bases, with 11 bases between them. The germline CDR1 and CDR2 sequences are SQVTM and ANQGSEA. CDR3 length: 12 residues. The full variable domain, its missing parts supplied by reference TRBV29-1 and TRBJ1-4, is SAVISQKPSRDICQRGTSLTIQCQVDSQVTMMFWYRQQPGQSLTLIATANQGSEATYESGFVIDKFPISRPNLTFSTLTVSNMSPEDSSIYLCSGAGANEKLFFGSGTQLSVL.

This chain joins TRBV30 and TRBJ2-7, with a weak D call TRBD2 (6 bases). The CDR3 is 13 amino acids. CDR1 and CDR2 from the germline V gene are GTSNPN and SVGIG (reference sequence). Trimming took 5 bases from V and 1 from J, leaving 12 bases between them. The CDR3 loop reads CAWAPGLSYEQYF. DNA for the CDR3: TGTGCCTGGGCCCCGGGACTTTCCTACGAGCAGTACTTC. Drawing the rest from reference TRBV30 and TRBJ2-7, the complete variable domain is SQTIHQWPATLVQPVGSPLSLECTVEGTSNPNLYWYRQAAGRGLQLLFYSVGIGQISSEVPQNLSASRPQDRQFILSSKKLLLSDSGFYLCAWAPGLSYEQYFGPGTRLTVT.

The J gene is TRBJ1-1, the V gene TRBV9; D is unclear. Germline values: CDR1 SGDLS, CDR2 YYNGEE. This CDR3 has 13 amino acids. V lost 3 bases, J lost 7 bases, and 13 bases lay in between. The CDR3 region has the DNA TGTGCCAGCAGCGCCCGGACTTGGGGTGAAGCTTTCTTT. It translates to CASSARTWGEAFF. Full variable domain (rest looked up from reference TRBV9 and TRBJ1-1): DSGVTQTPKHLITATGQRVTLRCSPRSGDLSVYWYQQSLDQGLQFLIQYYNGEERAKGNILERFSAQQFPDLHSELNLSSLELGDSALYFCASSARTWGEAFFGQGTRLTVV.

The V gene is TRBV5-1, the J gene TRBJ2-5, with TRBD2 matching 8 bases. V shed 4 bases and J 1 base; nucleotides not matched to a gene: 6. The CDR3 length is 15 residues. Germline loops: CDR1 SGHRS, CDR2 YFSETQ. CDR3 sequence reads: CASSRLATLQETQYF. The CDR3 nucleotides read TGCGCCAGCAGCCGACTAGCGACCCTCCAAGAGACCCAGTACTTC.

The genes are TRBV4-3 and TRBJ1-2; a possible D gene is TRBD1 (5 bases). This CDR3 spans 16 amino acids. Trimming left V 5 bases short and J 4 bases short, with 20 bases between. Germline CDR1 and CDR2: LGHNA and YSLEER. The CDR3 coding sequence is TGCGCCAGCAGCGGGGGGAACTTCGCCAACCTCTATGGCTACACCTTC. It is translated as CASSGGNFANLYGYTF.

CDR3 coding DNA: TGTGCCAGCAGTCCAGGGGGTATCGGCGAGCAGTACTTC. Translated: CASSPGGIGEQYF. The rearrangement joins TRBV5-4 to TRBJ2-7; the match to TRBD1 covers 7 bases. The V and J ends lost 5 bases and 6 bases, in that order; junction bases with no gene match: 8. This CDR3 is built from 13 residues. Per the germline V gene, CDR1 is SGHNT and CDR2 is YYREEE (reference sequence).

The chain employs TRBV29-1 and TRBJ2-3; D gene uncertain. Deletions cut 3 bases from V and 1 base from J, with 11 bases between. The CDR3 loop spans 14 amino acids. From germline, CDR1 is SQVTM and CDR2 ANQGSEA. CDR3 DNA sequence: TGCAGCGTTGACAGGAAGACACGCACAGATACGCAGTATTTT. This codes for CSVDRKTRTDTQYF.

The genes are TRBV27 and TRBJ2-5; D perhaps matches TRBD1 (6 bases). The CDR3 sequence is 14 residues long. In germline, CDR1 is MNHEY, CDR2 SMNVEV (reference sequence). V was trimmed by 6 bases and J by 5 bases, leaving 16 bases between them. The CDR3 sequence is CASRPTGRGETQYF. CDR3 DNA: TGTGCCAGCAGACCGACAGGTCGGGGCGAGACCCAGTACTTC.

This CDR3 reads CASSPWDYPSNQPQHF. DNA of the CDR3: TGTGCCAGCTCACCCTGGGACTACCCAAGCAATCAGCCCCAGCATTTT. The V gene is TRBV18, the J gene TRBJ1-5, with a weak D call TRBD1 (5 bases). CDR1 and CDR2 (germline): KGHSH, LQKENI. Between the trimmed V and J ends, which lost 3 bases and 1 base, there was a span of 13 bases. The CDR3 loop spans 16 amino acids.

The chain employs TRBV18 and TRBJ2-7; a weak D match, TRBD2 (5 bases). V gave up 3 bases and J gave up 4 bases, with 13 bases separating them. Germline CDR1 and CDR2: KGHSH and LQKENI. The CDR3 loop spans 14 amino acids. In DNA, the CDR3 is TGTGCCAGCTCACCCCGGGAAAATACTTACGAGCAGTACTTC. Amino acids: CASSPRENTYEQYF.

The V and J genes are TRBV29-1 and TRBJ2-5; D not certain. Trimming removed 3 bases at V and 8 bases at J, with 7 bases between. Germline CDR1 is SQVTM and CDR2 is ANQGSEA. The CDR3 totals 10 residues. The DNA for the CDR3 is TGCAGCGTTGACCGAGGCACCCAGTACTTC. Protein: CSVDRGTQYF.

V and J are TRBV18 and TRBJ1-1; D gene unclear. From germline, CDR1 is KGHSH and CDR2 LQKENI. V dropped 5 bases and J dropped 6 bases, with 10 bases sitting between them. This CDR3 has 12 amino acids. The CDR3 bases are TGTGCCAGCTCAGGCGGGCAGCCTGAAGCTTTCTTT. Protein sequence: CASSGGQPEAFF.

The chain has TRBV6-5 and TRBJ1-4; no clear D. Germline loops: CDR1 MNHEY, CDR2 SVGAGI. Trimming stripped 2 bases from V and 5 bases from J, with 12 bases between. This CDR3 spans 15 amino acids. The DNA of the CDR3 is TGTGCCAGCAGTTACACAAACGGGAAAAATGAAAAACTGTTTTTT. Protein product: CASSYTNGKNEKLFF.

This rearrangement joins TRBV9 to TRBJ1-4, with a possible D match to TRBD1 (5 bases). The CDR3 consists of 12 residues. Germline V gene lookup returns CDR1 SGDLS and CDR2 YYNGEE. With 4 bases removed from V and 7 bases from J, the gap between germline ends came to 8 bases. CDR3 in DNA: TGTGCCAGCAGCCGGCAGGGTGAAAAACTGTTTTTT. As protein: CASSRQGEKLFF.

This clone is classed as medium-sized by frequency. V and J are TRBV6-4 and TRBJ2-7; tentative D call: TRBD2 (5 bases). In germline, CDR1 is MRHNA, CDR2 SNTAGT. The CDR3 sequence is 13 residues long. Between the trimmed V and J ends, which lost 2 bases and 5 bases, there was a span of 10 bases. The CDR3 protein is CASSDGERDEQYF. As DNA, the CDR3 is TGTGCCAGCAGTGACGGAGAGAGGGACGAGCAGTACTTC.

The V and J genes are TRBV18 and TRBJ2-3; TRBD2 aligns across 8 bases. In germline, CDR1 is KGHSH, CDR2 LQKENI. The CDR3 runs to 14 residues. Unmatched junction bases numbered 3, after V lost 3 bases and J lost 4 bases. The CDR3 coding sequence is TGTGCCAGCTCACCGGCGGGAGGCCCAGATACGCAGTATTTT. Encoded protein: CASSPAGGPDTQYF.

CDR3 nucleotide sequence: TGCGCCAGCAGCTTGGAAGCGGGAGGGCACGACGAGCAGTACTTC. Translation gives CASSLEAGGHDEQYF. The J gene is TRBJ2-7, the V gene TRBV5-1; 10 nucleotides agree with TRBD2. Germline V lookup: CDR1 SGHRS, CDR2 YFSETQ. CDR3 length: 15 amino acids. The V segment lost 0 bases and the J segment 5 bases; nucleotides outside the gene matches: 5.

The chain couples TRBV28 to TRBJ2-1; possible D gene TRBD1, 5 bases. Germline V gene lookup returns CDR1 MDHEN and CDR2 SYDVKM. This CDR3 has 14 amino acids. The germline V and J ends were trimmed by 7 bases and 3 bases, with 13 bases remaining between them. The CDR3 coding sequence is TGTGCCAGCACCCTGGGGCGGAACTACAATGAGCAGTTCTTC. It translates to CASTLGRNYNEQFF.

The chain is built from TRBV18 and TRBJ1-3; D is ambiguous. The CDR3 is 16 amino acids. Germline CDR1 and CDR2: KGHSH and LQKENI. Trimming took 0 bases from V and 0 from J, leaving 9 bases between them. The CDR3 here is CASSPPRFRSGNTIYF. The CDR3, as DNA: TGTGCCAGCTCACCACCGAGATTCCGCTCTGGAAACACCATATATTTT.